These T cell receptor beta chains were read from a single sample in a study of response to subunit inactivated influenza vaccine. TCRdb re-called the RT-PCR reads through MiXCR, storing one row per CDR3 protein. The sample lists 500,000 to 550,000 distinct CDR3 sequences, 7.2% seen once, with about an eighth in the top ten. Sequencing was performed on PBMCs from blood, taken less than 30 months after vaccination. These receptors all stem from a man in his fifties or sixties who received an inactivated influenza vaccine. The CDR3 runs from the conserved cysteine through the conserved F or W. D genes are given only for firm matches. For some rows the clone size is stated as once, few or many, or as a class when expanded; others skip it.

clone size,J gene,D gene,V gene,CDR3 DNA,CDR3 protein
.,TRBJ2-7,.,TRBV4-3,TGCGCCAGCAGCCAAGGGTGGACATCGCCCTACGAGCAGTACTTC,CASSQGWTSPYEQYF
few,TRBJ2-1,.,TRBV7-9,TGTGCCAGCAGCTTAGCGTGGAGCGATGAGCAGTTCTTC,CASSLAWSDEQFF
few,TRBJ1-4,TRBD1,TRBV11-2,TGTGCCAGCAGGCCGACAGGGTCTCGTGAAAAACTGTTTTTT,CASRPTGSREKLFF
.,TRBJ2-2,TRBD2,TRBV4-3,TGCGCCAGCAGCCAAGGACCCGCTAGCGGGGGGTGGGCCGGGGAGCTGTTTTTT,CASSQGPASGGWAGELFF
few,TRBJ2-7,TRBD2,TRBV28,TGTGCCAGCAGAGAGAGCGGGAGGGCGTTCTACGAGCAGTACTTC,CASRESGRAFYEQYF
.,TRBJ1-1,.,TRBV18,TGTGCCAGCTCACCAAACCAGGACACTGAAGCTTTCTTT,CASSPNQDTEAFF
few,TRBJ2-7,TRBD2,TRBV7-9,TGTGCCAGCAGCCCGACTAGCGGATCTGGGAGGTACGAGCAGTACTTC,CASSPTSGSGRYEQYF
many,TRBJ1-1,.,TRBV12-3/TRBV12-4,TGTGCCAGCAGTTTCGGCGGGACACATCAAGCTTTCTTT,CASSFGGTHQAFF
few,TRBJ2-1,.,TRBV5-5,TGTGCCAGCAGCTCGACCGGGGGTTGGGCTGAGCAGTTCTTC,CASSSTGGWAEQFF
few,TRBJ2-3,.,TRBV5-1,TGCGCCTCTCAGCCGCCAGGGGCTAGCACAGATACGCAGTATTTT,CASQPPGASTDTQYF
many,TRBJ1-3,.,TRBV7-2,TGTGCCAGCAGCTTAAACCCTCGAAACACCATATATTTT,CASSLNPRNTIYF
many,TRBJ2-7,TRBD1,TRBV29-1,TGCAGCGTTGTTAGCCCGGGACAGTTAATGGGCGAGCAGTACTTC,CSVVSPGQLMGEQYF
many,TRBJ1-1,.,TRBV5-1,TGCGCCAGCAGCTTGGGAGGGAACAGGTGGGACACTGAAGCTTTCTTT,CASSLGGNRWDTEAFF